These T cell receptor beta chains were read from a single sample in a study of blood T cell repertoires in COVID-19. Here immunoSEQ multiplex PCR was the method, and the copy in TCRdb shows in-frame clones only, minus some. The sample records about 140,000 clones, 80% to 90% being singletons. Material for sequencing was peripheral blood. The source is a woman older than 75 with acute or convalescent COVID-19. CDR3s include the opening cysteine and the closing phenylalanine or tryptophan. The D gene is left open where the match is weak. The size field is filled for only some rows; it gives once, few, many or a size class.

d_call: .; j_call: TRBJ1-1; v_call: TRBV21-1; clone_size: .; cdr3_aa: CASSKARQKNTEAFF; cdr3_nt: TGTGCCAGCAGCAAAGCGAGACAGAAGAACACTGAAGCTTTCTTT
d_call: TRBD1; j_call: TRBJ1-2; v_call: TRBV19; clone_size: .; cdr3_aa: CASSGGQGARTSLRYYGYTF; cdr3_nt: TGTGCCAGTAGTGGGGGACAGGGGGCGAGAACTTCCCTTCGATACTATGGCTACACCTTC
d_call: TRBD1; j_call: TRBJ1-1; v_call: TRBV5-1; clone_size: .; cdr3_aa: CASSSQGASTEAFF; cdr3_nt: TGCGCCAGCAGCTCACAGGGGGCTTCCACTGAAGCTTTCTTT
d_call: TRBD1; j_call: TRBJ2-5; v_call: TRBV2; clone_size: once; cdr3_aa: CASRADRWETQYF; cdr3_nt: TGTGCCAGCAGGGCGGACAGGTGGGAGACCCAGTACTTC
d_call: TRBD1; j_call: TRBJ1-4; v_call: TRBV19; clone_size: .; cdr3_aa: CASSSWTGGGEKLFF; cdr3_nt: TGTGCCAGTAGTTCCTGGACAGGGGGAGGTGAAAAACTGTTTTTT
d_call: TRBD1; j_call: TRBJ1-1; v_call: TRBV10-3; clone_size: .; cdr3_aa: CATRTGETTEAFF; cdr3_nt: TGTGCCACCCGGACAGGGGAGACAACTGAAGCTTTCTTT
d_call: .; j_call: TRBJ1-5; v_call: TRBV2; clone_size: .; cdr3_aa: CASKQALEQPQHF; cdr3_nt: TGTGCCAGCAAACAGGCTTTAGAGCAGCCCCAGCATTTT
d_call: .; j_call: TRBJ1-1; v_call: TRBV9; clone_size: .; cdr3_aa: CASSVGPGQSPTEAFF; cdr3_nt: TGTGCCAGCAGCGTAGGACCCGGACAGTCCCCCACTGAAGCTTTCTTT
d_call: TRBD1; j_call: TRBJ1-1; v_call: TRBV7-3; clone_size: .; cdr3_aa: CASSIQGGRVDTEAFF; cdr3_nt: TGTGCCAGCAGCATACAGGGGGGAAGAGTGGACACTGAAGCTTTCTTT
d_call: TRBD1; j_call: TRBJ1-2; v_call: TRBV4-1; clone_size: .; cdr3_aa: CASSQEVSGGHYGYTF; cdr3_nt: TGCGCCAGCAGCCAAGAGGTGTCAGGGGGCCACTATGGCTACACCTTC
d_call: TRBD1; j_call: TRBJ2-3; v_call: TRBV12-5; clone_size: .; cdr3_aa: CASGAGTGVSTDTQYF; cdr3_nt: TGTGCTAGTGGTGCCGGGACAGGGGTGAGCACAGATACGCAGTATTTT
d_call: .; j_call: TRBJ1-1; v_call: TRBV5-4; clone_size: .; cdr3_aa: CASSKTASRTLEAFF; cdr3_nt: TGTGCCAGCAGCAAGACAGCCTCCAGAACACTTGAAGCTTTCTTT
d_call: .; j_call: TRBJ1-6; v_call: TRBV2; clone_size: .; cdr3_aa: CASSVYPEVSDSPLHF; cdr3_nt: TGTGCCAGCAGCGTTTATCCGGAGGTTTCAGATTCACCCCTCCACTTT
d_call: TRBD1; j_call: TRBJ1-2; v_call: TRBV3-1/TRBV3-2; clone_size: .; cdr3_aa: CASSPRDRVIGGYTF; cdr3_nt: TGTGCCAGCAGCCCCCGGGACAGGGTAATAGGTGGCTACACCTTC
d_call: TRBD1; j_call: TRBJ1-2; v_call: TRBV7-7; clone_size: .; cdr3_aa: CASSQRDRGIIYGYTF; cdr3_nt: TGTGCTAGCAGCCAGAGGGACAGGGGCATTATCTATGGCTACACCTTC
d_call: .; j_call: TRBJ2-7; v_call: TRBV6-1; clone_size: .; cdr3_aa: CASSDPTSQYF; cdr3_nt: TGTGCCAGCAGTGACCCGACAAGCCAGTACTTC
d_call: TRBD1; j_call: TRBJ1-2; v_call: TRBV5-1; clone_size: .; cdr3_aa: CASSLEGDSYGYTF; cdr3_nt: TGCGCCAGCAGCTTGGAAGGGGACAGCTATGGCTACACCTTC
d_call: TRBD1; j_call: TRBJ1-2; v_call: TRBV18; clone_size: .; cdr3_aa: CASSPLTAGGYGYTF; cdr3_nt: TGTGCCAGCTCACCACTAACGGCAGGGGGCTATGGCTACACCTTC
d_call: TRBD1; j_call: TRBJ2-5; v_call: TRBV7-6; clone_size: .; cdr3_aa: CASSLSTGTGTETQYF; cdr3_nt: TGTGCCAGCAGCTTGTCAACCGGGACAGGGACTGAGACCCAGTACTTC
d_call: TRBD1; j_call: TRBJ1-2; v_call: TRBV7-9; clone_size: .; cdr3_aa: CASSEGQGDVYTF; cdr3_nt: TGTGCCAGCAGCGAGGGACAGGGTGATGTCTACACCTTC
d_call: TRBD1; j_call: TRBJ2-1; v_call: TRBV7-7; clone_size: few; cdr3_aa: CASSPGTGGRGEQFF; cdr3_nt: TGTGCTAGCAGCCCAGGGACAGGGGGCCGGGGTGAGCAGTTCTTC
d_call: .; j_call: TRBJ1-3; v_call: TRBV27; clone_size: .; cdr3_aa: CASSPLGAGNTIYF; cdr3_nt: TGTGCCAGCAGTCCCCTGGGGGCGGGAAACACCATATATTTT
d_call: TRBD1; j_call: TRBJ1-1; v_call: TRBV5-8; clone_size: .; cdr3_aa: CASSLGQGFTEAFF; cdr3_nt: TGTGCCAGCAGCTTGGGACAGGGATTCACTGAAGCTTTCTTT
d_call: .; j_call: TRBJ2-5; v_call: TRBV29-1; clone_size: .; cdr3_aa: CSVEVGAETQYF; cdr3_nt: TGCAGCGTTGAGGTAGGAGCGGAGACCCAGTACTTC
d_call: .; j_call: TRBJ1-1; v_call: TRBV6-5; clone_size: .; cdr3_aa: CASSYSDNLNTEAFF; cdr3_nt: TGTGCCAGCAGTTACTCGGACAATTTGAACACTGAAGCTTTCTTT
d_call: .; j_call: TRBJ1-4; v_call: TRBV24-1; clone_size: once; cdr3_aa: CATSPPNGSGSGLCEKLFF; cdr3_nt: TGTGCCACCAGTCCCCCCAATGGATCGGGGAGTGGCTTGTGTGAAAAACTGTTTTTT
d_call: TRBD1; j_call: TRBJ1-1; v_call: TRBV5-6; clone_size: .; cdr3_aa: CASSFQGADTEAFF; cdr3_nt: TGTGCCAGCAGCTTTCAGGGGGCTGACACTGAAGCTTTCTTT
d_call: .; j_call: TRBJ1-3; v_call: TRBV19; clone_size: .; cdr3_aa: CASSIRQPIGNTIYF; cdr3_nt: TGTGCCAGTAGTATACGACAGCCGATCGGAAACACCATATATTTT
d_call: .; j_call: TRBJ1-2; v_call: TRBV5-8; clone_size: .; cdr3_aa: CASSLRGPGGYTF; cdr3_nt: TGTGCCAGCAGCTTAAGGGGTCCTGGTGGCTACACCTTC
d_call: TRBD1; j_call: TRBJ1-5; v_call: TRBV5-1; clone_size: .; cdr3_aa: CASSSTGDSNQPQHF; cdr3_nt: TGCGCCAGCAGCTCGACAGGGGACAGCAATCAGCCCCAGCATTTT
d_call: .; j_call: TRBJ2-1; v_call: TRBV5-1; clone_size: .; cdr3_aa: CASSFTGSNEQFF; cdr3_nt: TGCGCCAGCAGCTTTACAGGGTCCAATGAGCAGTTCTTC
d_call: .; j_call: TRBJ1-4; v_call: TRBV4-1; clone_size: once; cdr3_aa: CASSQDLLGRSNEKLFF; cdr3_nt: TGCGCCAGCAGCCAAGATCTATTGGGCAGATCTAATGAAAAACTGTTTTTT
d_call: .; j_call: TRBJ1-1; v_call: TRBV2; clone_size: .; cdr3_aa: CASSALLVLQAFF; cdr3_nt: TGTGCCAGCAGTGCCTTATTGGTACTCCAAGCTTTCTTT
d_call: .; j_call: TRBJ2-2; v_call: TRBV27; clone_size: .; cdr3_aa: CASSLSGLEGPGELFF; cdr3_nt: TGTGCCAGCAGTTTATCGGGGCTTGAAGGGCCCGGGGAGCTGTTTTTT
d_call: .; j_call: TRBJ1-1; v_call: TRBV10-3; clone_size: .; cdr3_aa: CAITRLEGNTEAFF; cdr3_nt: TGTGCCATCACCCGGCTGGAGGGGAACACTGAAGCTTTCTTT
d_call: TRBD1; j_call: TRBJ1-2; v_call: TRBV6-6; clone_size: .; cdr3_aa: CASRLTGGEDYGYTF; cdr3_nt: TGTGCCAGCAGACTAACAGGGGGCGAAGACTATGGCTACACCTTC
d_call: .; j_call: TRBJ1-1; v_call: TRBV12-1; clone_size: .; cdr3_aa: CASSFVRTGMGNTEAFF; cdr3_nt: TGTGCCAGCAGCTTTGTGAGGACAGGGATGGGGAACACTGAAGCTTTCTTT
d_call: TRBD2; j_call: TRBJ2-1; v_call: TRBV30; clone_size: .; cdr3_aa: CAWRSSGGTTYNEQFF; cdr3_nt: TGTGCCTGGAGATCTAGCGGGGGAACTACCTACAATGAGCAGTTCTTC
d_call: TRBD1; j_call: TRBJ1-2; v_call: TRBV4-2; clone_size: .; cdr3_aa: CASSQDPTGQGNSGYTF; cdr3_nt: TGTGCCAGCAGCCAAGATCCTACGGGACAGGGGAATTCTGGCTACACCTTC
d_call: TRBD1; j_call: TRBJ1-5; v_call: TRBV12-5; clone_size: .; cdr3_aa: CASGQGTGLSNGNQPQHF; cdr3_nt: TGTGCTAGTGGGCAAGGGACAGGGCTTTCAAACGGCAATCAGCCCCAGCATTTT
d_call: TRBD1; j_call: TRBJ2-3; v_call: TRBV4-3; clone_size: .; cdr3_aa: CASSQGGQGAGDTQYF; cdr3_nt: TGCGCCAGCAGCCAAGGGGGACAGGGGGCAGGAGATACGCAGTATTTT
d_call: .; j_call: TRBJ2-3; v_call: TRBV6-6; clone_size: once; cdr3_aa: CASIGQLYSTDTQYF; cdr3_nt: TGTGCCAGCATTGGACAGTTATACAGCACAGATACGCAGTATTTT
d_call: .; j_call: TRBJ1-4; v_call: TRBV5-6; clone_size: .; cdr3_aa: CASSLGLKNREKLFF; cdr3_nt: TGTGCCAGCAGCTTGGGACTCAAAAATAGGGAAAAACTGTTTTTT
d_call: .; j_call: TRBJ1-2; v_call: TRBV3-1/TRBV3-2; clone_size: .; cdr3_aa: CASSQGQGEGYTF; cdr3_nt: TGTGCCAGCAGCCAAGGGCAAGGAGAAGGCTACACCTTC
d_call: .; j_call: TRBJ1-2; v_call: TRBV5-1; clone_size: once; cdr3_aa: CASSRTGSTYTF; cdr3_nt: TGCGCCAGCAGCCGAACAGGGTCCACCTACACCTTC
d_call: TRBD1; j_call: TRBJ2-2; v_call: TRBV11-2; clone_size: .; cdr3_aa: CASSPGTGRLFF; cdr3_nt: TGTGCCAGCAGTCCCGGGACAGGTCGGCTGTTTTTT
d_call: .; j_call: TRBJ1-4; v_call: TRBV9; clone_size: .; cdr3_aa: CASSFRETNEKLFF; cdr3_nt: TGTGCCAGCAGCTTTAGGGAGACTAATGAAAAACTGTTTTTT
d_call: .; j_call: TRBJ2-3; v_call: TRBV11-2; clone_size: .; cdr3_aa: CASSLDMSKGTDTQYF; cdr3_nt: TGTGCCAGCAGCTTAGATATGAGTAAAGGCACAGATACGCAGTATTTT
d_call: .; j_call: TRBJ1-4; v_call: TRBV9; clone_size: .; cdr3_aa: CASSVSGIAANEKLFF; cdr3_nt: TGTGCCAGCAGCGTATCAGGGATTGCGGCTAATGAAAAACTGTTTTTT
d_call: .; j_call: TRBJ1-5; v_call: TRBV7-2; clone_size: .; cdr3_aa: CASSSREGNQPQHF; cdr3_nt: TGTGCCAGCAGCTCCAGGGAAGGTAATCAGCCCCAGCATTTT
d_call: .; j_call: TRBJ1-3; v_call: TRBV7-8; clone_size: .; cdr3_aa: CASSSGGNTIYF; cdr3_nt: TGTGCCAGCAGCTCGGGTGGAAACACCATATATTTT
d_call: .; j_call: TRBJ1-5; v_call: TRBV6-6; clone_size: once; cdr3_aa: CASSYPAGQPQHF; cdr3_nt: TGTGCCAGCAGTTACCCAGCGGGTCAGCCCCAGCATTTT
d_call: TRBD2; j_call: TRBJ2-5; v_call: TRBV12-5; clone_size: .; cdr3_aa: CASGLTSGGWETQYF; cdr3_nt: TGTGCTAGTGGTTTAACTAGCGGGGGGTGGGAGACCCAGTACTTC
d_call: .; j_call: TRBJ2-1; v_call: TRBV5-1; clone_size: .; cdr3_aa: CASSDLASHEQFF; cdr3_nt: TGCGCCAGCAGCGACCTAGCTTCCCATGAGCAGTTCTTC
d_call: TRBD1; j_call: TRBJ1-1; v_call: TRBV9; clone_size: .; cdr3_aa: CASSVGDRRIMNTEAFF; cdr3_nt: TGTGCCAGCAGCGTAGGGGACAGGCGGATCATGAACACTGAAGCTTTCTTT
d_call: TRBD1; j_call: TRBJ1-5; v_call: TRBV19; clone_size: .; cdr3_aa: CASSIRYGTGGQPQHF; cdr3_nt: TGTGCCAGTAGTATTAGGTATGGTACAGGGGGACAGCCCCAGCATTTT
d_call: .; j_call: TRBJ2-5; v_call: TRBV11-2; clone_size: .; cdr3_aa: CASSFPNTGEKETQYF; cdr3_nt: TGTGCCAGCAGCTTCCCAAACACGGGGGAAAAAGAGACCCAGTACTTC
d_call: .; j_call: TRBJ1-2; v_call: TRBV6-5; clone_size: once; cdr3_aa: CATADSFYGYTF; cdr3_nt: TGTGCCACCGCAGACAGTTTCTATGGCTACACCTTC
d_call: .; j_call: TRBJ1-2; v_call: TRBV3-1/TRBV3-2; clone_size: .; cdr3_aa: CASSQVSGSYGYTF; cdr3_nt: TGTGCCAGCAGCCAGGTGTCGGGATCCTATGGCTACACCTTC